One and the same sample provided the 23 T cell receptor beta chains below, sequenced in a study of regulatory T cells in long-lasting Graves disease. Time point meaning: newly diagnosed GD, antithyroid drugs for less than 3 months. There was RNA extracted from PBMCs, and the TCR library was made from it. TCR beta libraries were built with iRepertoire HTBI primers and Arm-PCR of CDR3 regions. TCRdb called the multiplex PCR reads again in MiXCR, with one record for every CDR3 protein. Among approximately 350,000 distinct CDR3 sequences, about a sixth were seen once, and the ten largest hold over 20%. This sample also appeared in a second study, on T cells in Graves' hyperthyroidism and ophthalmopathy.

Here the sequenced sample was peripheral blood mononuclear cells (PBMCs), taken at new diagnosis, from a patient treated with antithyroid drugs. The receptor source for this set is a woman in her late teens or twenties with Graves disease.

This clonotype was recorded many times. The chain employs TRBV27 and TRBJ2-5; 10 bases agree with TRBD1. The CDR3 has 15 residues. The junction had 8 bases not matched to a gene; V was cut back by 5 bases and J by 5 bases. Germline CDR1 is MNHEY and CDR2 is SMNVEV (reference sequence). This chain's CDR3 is CASSAGTGARETQYF. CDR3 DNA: TGTGCCAGCAGTGCCGGGACAGGGGCTCGGGAGACCCAGTACTTC.

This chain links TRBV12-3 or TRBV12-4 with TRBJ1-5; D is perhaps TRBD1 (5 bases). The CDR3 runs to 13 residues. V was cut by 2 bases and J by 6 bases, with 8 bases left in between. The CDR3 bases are TGTGCCAGCAGTTTACGGGGGTTTCAGCCCCAGCATTTT. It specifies CASSLRGFQPQHF.

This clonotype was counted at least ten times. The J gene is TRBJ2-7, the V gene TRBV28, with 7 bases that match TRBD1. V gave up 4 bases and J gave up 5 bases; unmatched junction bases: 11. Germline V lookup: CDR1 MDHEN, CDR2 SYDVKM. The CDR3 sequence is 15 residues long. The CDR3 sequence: CASSSGLTGKNEQYF. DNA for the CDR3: TGTGCCAGCAGTTCAGGGCTGACAGGGAAAAACGAGCAGTACTTC.

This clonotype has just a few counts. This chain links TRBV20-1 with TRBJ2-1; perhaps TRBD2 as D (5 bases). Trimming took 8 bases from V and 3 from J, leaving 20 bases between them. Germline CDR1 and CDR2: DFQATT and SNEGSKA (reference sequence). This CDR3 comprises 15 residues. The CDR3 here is CSPSKAAPFYNEQFF. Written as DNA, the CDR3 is TGCAGTCCCTCAAAAGCGGCCCCTTTCTACAATGAGCAGTTCTTC.

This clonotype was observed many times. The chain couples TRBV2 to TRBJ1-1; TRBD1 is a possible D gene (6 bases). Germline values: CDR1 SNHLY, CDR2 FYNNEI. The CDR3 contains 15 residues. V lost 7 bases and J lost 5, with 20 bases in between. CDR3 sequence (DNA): TGTGCCAGCAAAATTCTGGGGGGCGCGACAACTGAAGCTTTCTTT. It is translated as CASKILGGATTEAFF.

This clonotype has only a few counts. CDR3 loop: CATSRTYPPENPQETQYF. The CDR3 DNA reads TGTGCCACCAGCAGAACCTACCCGCCAGAAAACCCCCAAGAGACCCAGTACTTC. The chain uses TRBV15 and TRBJ2-5; D remains ambiguous. Germline V gene lookup returns CDR1 LNHNV and CDR2 YYDKDF (reference sequence). V lost 2 bases, J lost 1 base, and 20 bases lay in between. There are 18 residues in the CDR3. The variable domain in full, with the rest retrieved from reference TRBV15 and TRBJ2-5, is DAMVIQNPRYQVTQFGKPVTLSCSQTLNHNVMYWYQQKSSQAPKLLFHYYDKDFNNEADTPDNFQSRRPNTSFCFLDIRSPGLGDTAMYLCATSRTYPPENPQETQYFGPGTRLLVL.

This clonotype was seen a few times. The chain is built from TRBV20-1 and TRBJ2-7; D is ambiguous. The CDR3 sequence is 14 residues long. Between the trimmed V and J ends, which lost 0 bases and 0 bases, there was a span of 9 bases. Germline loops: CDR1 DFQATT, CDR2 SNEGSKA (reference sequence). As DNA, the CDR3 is TGCAGTGCTAGAGACAGCCTTAACTCCTACGAGCAGTACTTC. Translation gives CSARDSLNSYEQYF.

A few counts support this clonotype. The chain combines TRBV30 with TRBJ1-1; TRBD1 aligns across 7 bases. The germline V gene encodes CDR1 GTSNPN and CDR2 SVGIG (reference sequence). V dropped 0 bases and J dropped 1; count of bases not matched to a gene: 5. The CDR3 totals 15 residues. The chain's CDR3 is CAWSVLPGGNTEAFF. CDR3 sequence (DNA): TGTGCCTGGAGTGTACTTCCAGGGGGGAACACTGAAGCTTTCTTT.

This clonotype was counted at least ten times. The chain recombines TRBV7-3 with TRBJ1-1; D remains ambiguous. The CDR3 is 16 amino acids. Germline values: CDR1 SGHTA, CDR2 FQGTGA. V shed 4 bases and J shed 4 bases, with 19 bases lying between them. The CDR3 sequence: CASSSPSTDTFTEAFF. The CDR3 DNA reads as TGTGCCAGCAGCTCTCCCTCGACTGATACCTTCACTGAAGCTTTCTTT. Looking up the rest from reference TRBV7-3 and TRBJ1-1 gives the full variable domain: GAGVSQTPSNKVTEKGKYVELRCDPISGHTALYWYRQSLGQGPEFLIYFQGTGAADDSGLPNDRFFAVRPEGSVSTLKIQRTERGDSAVYLCASSSPSTDTFTEAFFGQGTRLTVV.

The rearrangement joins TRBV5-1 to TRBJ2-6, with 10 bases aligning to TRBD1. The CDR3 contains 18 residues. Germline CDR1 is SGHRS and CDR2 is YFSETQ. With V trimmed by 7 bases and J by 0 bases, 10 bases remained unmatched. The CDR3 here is CASRKGQGLPSGANVLTF. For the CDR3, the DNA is TGCGCCAGCCGCAAGGGACAGGGGCTCCCCTCTGGGGCCAACGTCCTGACTTTC.

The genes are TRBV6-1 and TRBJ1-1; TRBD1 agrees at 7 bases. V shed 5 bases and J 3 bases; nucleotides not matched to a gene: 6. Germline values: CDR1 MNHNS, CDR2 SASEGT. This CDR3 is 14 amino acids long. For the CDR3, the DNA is TGTGCCAGCAGTACCCGACAGGGACACACTGAAGCTTTCTTT. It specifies CASSTRQGHTEAFF.

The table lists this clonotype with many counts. This CDR3 is CSVVWRQNTGELFF. In nucleotides, the CDR3 is TGCAGCGTTGTCTGGCGGCAGAACACCGGGGAGCTGTTTTTT. The chain employs TRBV29-1 and TRBJ2-2; no definite D call. The CDR3 runs 14 residues. The V end lost 4 bases, the J end lost 1 base, and 10 bases lay between the germline ends. CDR1 is SQVTM, CDR2 ANQGSEA, per germline.

The DNA of the CDR3 is TGCGCCAGCAGCAGCCAAGGGACTAGCGGGGTAGACAATGAGCAGTTCTTC. It is translated as CASSSQGTSGVDNEQFF. The chain links TRBV5-1 to TRBJ2-1, with TRBD2 identical over 13 bases. With 4 bases clipped from V and 5 bases from J, the junction kept 9 bases outside the gene matches. CDR1 and CDR2 (germline): SGHRS, YFSETQ. The CDR3 has 17 residues.

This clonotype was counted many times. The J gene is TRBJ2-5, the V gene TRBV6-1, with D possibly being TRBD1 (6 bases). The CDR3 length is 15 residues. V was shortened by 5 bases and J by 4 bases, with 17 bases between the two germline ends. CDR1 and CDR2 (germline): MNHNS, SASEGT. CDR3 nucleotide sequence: TGTGCCAGCAGTCCCTCCGCAGGGGCTGCAGAGACCCAGTACTTC. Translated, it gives CASSPSAGAAETQYF.

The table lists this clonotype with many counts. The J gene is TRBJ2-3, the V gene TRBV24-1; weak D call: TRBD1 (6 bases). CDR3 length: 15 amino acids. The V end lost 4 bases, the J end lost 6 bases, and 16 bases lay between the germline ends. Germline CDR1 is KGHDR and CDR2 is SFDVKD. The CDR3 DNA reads TGTGCCACCAGTGACCTCCGGCCAGGGGTGGATACGCAGTATTTT. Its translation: CATSDLRPGVDTQYF.

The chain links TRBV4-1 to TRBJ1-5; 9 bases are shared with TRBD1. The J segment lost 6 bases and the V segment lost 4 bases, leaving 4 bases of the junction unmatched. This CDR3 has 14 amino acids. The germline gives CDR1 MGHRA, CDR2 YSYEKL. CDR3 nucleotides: TGCGCCAGCAGCCGCGGGACAGGGAGTCAGCCCCAGCATTTT. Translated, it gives CASSRGTGSQPQHF.

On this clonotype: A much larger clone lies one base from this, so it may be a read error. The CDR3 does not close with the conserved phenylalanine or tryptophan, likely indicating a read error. CDR3 nucleotides: TGCGCCAGCAGTTTAAGCACAGTGAACATTCAGTACCTC. It encodes CASSLSTVNIQYL. The J gene is TRBJ2-4, the V gene TRBV5-1; D ambiguous. This CDR3 region has 13 residues. V lost 5 bases and J 7 bases, leaving 13 bases between the germline ends. Germline CDR1 is SGHRS and CDR2 is YFSETQ.

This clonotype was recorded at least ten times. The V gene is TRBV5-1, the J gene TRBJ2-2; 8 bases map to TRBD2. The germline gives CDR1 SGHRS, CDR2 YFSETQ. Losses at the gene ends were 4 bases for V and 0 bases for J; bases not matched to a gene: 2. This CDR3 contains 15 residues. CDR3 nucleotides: TGCGCCAGCAGCCCGGGGGGGCCGAACACCGGGGAGCTGTTTTTT. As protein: CASSPGGPNTGELFF. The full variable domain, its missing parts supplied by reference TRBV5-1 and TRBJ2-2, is KAGVTQTPRYLIKTRGQQVTLSCSPISGHRSVSWYQQTPGQGLQFLFEYFSETQRNKGNFPGRFSGRQFSNSRSEMNVSTLELGDSALYLCASSPGGPNTGELFFGEGSRLTVL.

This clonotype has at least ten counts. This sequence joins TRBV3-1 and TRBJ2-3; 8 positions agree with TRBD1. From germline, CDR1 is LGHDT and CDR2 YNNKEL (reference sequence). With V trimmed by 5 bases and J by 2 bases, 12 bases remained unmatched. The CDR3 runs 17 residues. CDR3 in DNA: TGTGCCAGCAGCAGAGGACAGGGACTGGGGAACACAGATACGCAGTATTTT. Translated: CASSRGQGLGNTDTQYF.

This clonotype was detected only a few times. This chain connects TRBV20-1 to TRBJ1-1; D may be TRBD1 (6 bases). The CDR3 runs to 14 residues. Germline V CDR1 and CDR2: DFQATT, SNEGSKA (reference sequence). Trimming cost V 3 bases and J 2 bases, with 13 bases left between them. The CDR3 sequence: CSASTRDTNTEAFF. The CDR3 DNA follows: TGCAGTGCTAGCACCCGGGACACAAACACTGAAGCTTTCTTT.

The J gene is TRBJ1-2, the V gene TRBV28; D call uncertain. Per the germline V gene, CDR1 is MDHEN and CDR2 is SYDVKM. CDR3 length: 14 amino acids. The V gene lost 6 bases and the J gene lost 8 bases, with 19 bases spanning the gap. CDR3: CASSESLRHGGYTF. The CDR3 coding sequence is TGTGCCAGCAGCGAGTCCCTTCGTCACGGAGGCTACACCTTC.

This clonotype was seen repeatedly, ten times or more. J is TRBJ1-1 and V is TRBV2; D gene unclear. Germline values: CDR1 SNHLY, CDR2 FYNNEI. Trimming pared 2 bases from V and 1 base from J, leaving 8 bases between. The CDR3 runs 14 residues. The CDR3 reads CASSETAGNTEAFF. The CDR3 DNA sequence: TGTGCCAGCAGTGAAACAGCGGGGAACACTGAAGCTTTCTTT. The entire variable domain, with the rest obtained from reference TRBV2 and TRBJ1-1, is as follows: EPEVTQTPSHQVTQMGQEVILRCVPISNHLYFYWYRQILGQKVEFLVSFYNNEISEKSEIFDDQFSVERPDGSNFTLKIRSTKLEDSAMYFCASSETAGNTEAFFGQGTRLTVV.

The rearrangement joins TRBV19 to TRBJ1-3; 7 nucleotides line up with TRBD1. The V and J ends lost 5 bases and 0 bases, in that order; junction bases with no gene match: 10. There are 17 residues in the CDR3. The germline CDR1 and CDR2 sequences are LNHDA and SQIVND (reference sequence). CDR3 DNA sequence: TGTGCCAGTAGTTCGAGCCTGGGACAGCCCTCTGGAAACACCATATATTTT. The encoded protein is CASSSSLGQPSGNTIYF.